This T cell receptor beta chain was sequenced during a study of radiation and T cells in renal cell carcinoma. Study summary: Nephrectomy followed 15 Gy stereotactic body radiation by 4 weeks. Study-wide points: In blood, top tumor clones expanded by 2 weeks, shrinking by 4.

On this clone itself: The target antigen is unknown.

Here immunoSEQ multiplex PCR was the method, and the copy in TCRdb shows in-frame clones only, minus some. The table lists about 150,000 clones, around 90% of them singletons. Noted time point: blood 2 weeks post-SBRT. The treatment here: 15 Gy SBRT to primary tumor, nephrectomy 4 weeks later. After SBRT, blood was collected at 2 and 4 weeks, plus baseline. This renal cell carcinoma was of the clear cell type. This CDR3 region has 17 residues. Germline CDR1 and CDR2: SGHAT and FQNNGV. V lost 5 bases to trimming and J lost 4 bases, with 21 bases between them. The clonotype was recovered from a woman aged 50 to 60 with renal cell carcinoma. This chain connects TRBV11-2 to TRBJ1-3; maybe TRBD1 (5 bases). This specimen was blood, taken from a patient whose treatment included radiotherapy and nephrectomy. The CDR3 region is CASSPGFPRVWGNTIYF. CDR3 nucleotides: TGTGCCAGCAGCCCTGGATTCCCCAGGGTATGGGGAAACACCATATATTTT. The full variable domain, completed using reference TRBV11-2 and TRBJ1-3, is EAGVAQSPRYKIIEKRQSVAFWCNPISGHATLYWYQQILGQGPKLLIQFQNNGVVDDSQLPKDRFSAERLKGVDSTLKIQPAKLEDSAVYLCASSPGFPRVWGNTIYFGEGSWLTVV.